A selection of T cell receptor beta chains follows, all from one sample in a study of cytomegalovirus exposure and HLA in healthy donors. Repertoires were generated with immunoSEQ multiplex PCR, while TCRdb's copy carries only in-frame clones and drops some. The sample has about 94,000 clones; more than 75% are singletons. The material sequenced was PBMCs. The receptors here all came from a woman aged 55-70 years in good health and CMV-seronegative. Both conserved end residues are trimmed from each CDR3. The order of the fields is V gene, J gene, CDR3 length, CDR3 protein.

TRBV6-6,TRBJ2-5,13,ASSYNPGPGETQY
TRBV13,TRBJ2-6,15,ASSLIRGPAGANVLT
TRBV7-2,TRBJ2-7,13,ASSPTSGGGYEQY
TRBV7-2,TRBJ2-3,11,ASSLVDSDTQY
TRBV2,TRBJ1-5,13,ASSEGQGGKQPQH
TRBV9,TRBJ2-6,16,ASSSNRRSSSGANVLT
TRBV7-2,TRBJ2-7,9,ASSLRYEQY
TRBV29-1,TRBJ2-5,10,SGIQGGETQY
TRBV19,TRBJ1-2,11,ASSPRTGPGYT
TRBV15,TRBJ1-1,13,ATSKSGGAITEAF
TRBV30,TRBJ2-7,13,AWSVGTYSSYEQY
TRBV2,TRBJ2-5,11,ASNRGLQETQY
TRBV27,TRBJ2-7,13,ASSLASGRVYEQY
TRBV7-2,TRBJ2-1,14,ASRPTLAGGLHEQF
TRBV19,TRBJ1-1,6,ATGEAF
TRBV28,TRBJ1-5,12,ASSFVRGDQPQH
TRBV29-1,TRBJ2-3,11,SVVAGGRDTQY
TRBV7-9,TRBJ1-1,10,ASSPRGSEAF
TRBV7-2,TRBJ1-1,12,ASSLAWGEGRAF
TRBV5-1,TRBJ1-1,13,ASSRRTGGETEAF
TRBV6-5,TRBJ1-5,13,ASSYSGPEAWPQH
TRBV6-6,TRBJ1-4,14,ASSYDPAGGLEKLF
TRBV7-2,TRBJ2-5,13,ASSLGGSEEETQY
TRBV6-1,TRBJ2-7,13,ASRRNDREIYEQY
TRBV7-2,TRBJ2-7,14,ASSSPVGGTPYEQY
TRBV19,TRBJ2-5,13,ASSSPGQSKETQY
TRBV25-1,TRBJ2-1,9,ASRWGGEQF
TRBV13,TRBJ2-3,17,ASSLIGDRVQIGTDTQY
TRBV6-5,TRBJ1-1,10,ASSKTGREAF